This entry lists 30 T cell receptor beta chains sequenced from one sample in a study of cytomegalovirus exposure and HLA in healthy donors. In the PCR, 60 Vbeta and 13 Jbeta primers were used. Data came from immunoSEQ multiplex PCR; TCRdb stores just in-frame clones and leaves some out. In the table there are more than 65,000 clones, nearly 80% of which are singletons. Sequencing was done on a sample of PBMCs. The source is a female donor in good health and CMV-seronegative.

V is TRBV19 and J is TRBJ2-2, with TRBD2 matching 10 bases. The CDR3 has 17 amino acids. With V trimmed by 5 bases and J by 6 bases, 12 bases remained unmatched. Germline CDR1 and CDR2: LNHDA and SQIVND (reference sequence). The CDR3 DNA reads TGTGCCAGTAGTGGCCCCTGGACTAGCGGTTACGCCGGGGAGCTGTTTTTT. As protein: CASSGPWTSGYAGELFF.

V gene TRBV7-2 combines with J gene TRBJ1-5; 8 nucleotides match TRBD1. The CDR3 loop spans 14 amino acids. The V and J ends lost 4 bases and 5 bases, in that order; junction bases with no gene match: 4. Germline CDR1 reads SGHTA; CDR2 reads FQGNSA. CDR3 sequence reads: CASSSGQGHQPQHF. The DNA of the CDR3 is TGTGCCAGCAGCTCCGGACAGGGTCATCAGCCCCAGCATTTT.

The rearrangement links TRBV19 to TRBJ1-5; the D gene is possibly TRBD1 (6 bases). The V end lost 3 bases, the J end lost 11 bases, and 20 bases lay between the germline ends. CDR1 LNHDA and CDR2 SQIVND come from the germline V gene (reference sequence). This CDR3 spans 15 amino acids. The CDR3 nucleotides are TGTGCCAGTAGTATCCACGGGGACACCTTAGGTACCCAGCATTTT. Protein product: CASSIHGDTLGTQHF.

The chain combines TRBV6-6 with TRBJ2-7, with unresolved D. Trimming left V 4 bases short and J 7 bases short, with 8 bases between. Germline CDR1 is MNHNY and CDR2 is SVGAGI (reference sequence). This CDR3 is 11 amino acids long. DNA of the CDR3: TGTGCCAGCAGTTCCCTGTTTGAGCAGTACTTC. It codes for CASSSLFEQYF.

This clone has more than one count but fewer than ten. The chain combines TRBV30 with TRBJ2-3; 10 nucleotides match TRBD2. J gave up 5 bases and V 7 bases, and 6 bases lay outside the gene matches. Germline V gives CDR1 GTSNPN, CDR2 SVGIG (reference sequence). This CDR3 comprises 13 residues. CDR3 nucleotide sequence: TGTGCCTCAACTAGCGGGGCGTTAGATACGCAGTATTTT. Its translation: CASTSGALDTQYF.

The V call is TRBV16, the J call TRBJ2-7, with D perhaps TRBD1 (5 bases). This CDR3 contains 15 residues. Germline V gene lookup returns CDR1 KGHSY and CDR2 FQNENV. The V end was cut by 0 bases, the J end by 0 bases, with 9 bases between. This CDR3 is CASSQSGLSSYEQYF. The CDR3 bases are TGTGCCAGCAGCCAATCGGGGCTTAGCTCCTACGAGCAGTACTTC.

The V call is TRBV5-6, the J call TRBJ2-3, with a tentative D call TRBD1 (5 bases). The V end lost 3 bases, the J end lost 2 bases, and 13 bases lay between the germline ends. CDR3 length: 15 amino acids. Per germline, CDR1 SGHDT and CDR2 YYEEEE. The CDR3 spells CASSWSQGLTDTQYF. CDR3 in DNA: TGTGCCAGCAGCTGGAGCCAGGGCCTCACAGATACGCAGTATTTT.

J is TRBJ1-1 and V is TRBV4-2; TRBD1 might be the D (6 bases). The CDR3 is 15 amino acids. Germline values: CDR1 LGHNA, CDR2 YNFKEQ. The V end lost 1 base, the J end lost 3 bases, and 12 bases lay between the germline ends. DNA of the CDR3: TGTGCCAGCAGCCAAGCGGGGTCAGGGGACACTGAAGCTTTCTTT. This sequence encodes CASSQAGSGDTEAFF.

V gene TRBV10-2 combines with J gene TRBJ1-2; the D gene is possibly TRBD1 (5 bases). The germline gives CDR1 WSHSY, CDR2 SAAADI. The V gene lost 5 bases and the J gene lost 2 bases, with 12 bases spanning the gap. The CDR3 loop spans 14 amino acids. This CDR3 reads CASSTVQGNYGYTF. DNA for the CDR3: TGCGCCAGCAGTACTGTTCAGGGAAACTATGGCTACACCTTC.

The chain has TRBV23-1 and TRBJ2-7, with a possible D match to TRBD2 (6 bases). TRBV23-1 is sorted into the ORF group, with uncertain function. V gave up 2 bases and J gave up 6 bases, with 17 bases separating them. This CDR3 region has 15 residues. CDR3 in DNA: TGCGCCAGCAGTCAAGCCGGAGGGAGCGGTGGCGAGCAGTACTTC. It translates to CASSQAGGSGGEQYF.

This clone was found a few times. The chain uses TRBV5-1 and TRBJ2-1; 14 nucleotides line up with TRBD2. CDR1 and CDR2 (germline): SGHRS, YFSETQ. The J segment lost 6 bases and the V segment lost 3 bases, leaving 11 bases of the junction unmatched. The CDR3 consists of 18 residues. In DNA, the CDR3 is TGCGCCAGCAGCTCTTGGGGACTAGCGGGGGAAGGGGGCAATGAGCAGTTCTTC. This encodes CASSSWGLAGEGGNEQFF.

The chain has TRBV27 and TRBJ2-7, with 9 positions matching TRBD1. The ends lost 6 bases at V and 2 bases at J; junction bases unmatched: 5. The CDR3 has 14 amino acids. Germline V gives CDR1 MNHEY, CDR2 SMNVEV (reference sequence). The CDR3 protein is CASRPGTGTYEQYF. CDR3 DNA: TGTGCCAGCAGACCCGGGACAGGGACCTACGAGCAGTACTTC.

The rearrangement uses TRBV29-1 and TRBJ1-1; TRBD1 might be the D (6 bases). Trimming took 6 bases from V and 7 from J, leaving 15 bases between them. Per germline, CDR1 SQVTM and CDR2 ANQGSEA. The CDR3 is made up of 12 amino acids. The CDR3 region is CSVPRGLGEAFF. The CDR3 DNA sequence: TGCAGCGTCCCCAGGGGATTGGGTGAAGCTTTCTTT.

This sequence joins TRBV10-3 and TRBJ1-2; 8 nucleotides line up with TRBD1. The CDR3 contains 13 residues. In germline, CDR1 is ENHRY, CDR2 SYGVKD. The V and J ends lost 6 bases and 5 bases, in that order; junction bases with no gene match: 5. The CDR3 nucleotides read TGTGCCATCAGCGCGGACAGGGCGTATGGCTACACCTTC. It specifies CAISADRAYGYTF.

The rearrangement links TRBV7-8 to TRBJ2-1; 9 bases match TRBD2. Per germline, CDR1 SGHVS and CDR2 FQNEAQ. This CDR3 comprises 17 residues. V lost 5 bases and J lost 8; bases outside the gene matches: 16. This CDR3 reads CASSPYRVAGVRYEQFF. CDR3 nucleotide sequence: TGTGCCAGCAGCCCCTATAGGGTAGCGGGAGTAAGATATGAGCAGTTCTTC.

The chain recombines TRBV18 with TRBJ2-2; 7 bases are a match to TRBD1. Per the germline V gene, CDR1 is KGHSH and CDR2 is LQKENI. The junction had 3 bases not matched to a gene; V was cut back by 4 bases and J by 1 base. This CDR3 region has 15 residues. The CDR3 reads CASSRDRENTGELFF. The CDR3 DNA reads TGTGCCAGCTCACGAGACAGGGAGAACACCGGGGAGCTGTTTTTT.

This clone was seen a single time. Compared with germline, one end of the junction differs, possibly owing to a read error. This rearrangement joins TRBV7-7 to TRBJ2-2; D call uncertain. This CDR3 is built from 13 residues. Germline V gene lookup returns CDR1 SSHAT and CDR2 FNYEAQ (reference sequence). CDR3 protein: CASSQTGTGELFF. In DNA, the CDR3 is TGTGCTAGCAGCCAGACGGGCACCGGGGAGCTGTTTTTT.

The gene calls are TRBV2 and TRBJ2-1; 15 positions agree with TRBD2. CDR3 length: 16 residues. The J segment lost 7 bases and the V segment lost 8 bases, leaving 9 bases of the junction unmatched. The V gene's germline CDR1 is SNHLY and CDR2 FYNNEI. The CDR3 region has the DNA TGTGCCAGCCTCATGGCAGGACTAGCGGGAGGGAATGAGCAGTTCTTC. It yields the protein CASLMAGLAGGNEQFF.

This chain joins TRBV6-5 and TRBJ1-2; maybe TRBD1 (5 bases). V was shortened by 1 base and J by 8 bases, with 17 bases between the two germline ends. This CDR3 region has 15 residues. The germline V gene has CDR1 MNHEY and CDR2 SVGAGI. This chain's CDR3 is CASSYLGEELRGYTF. The CDR3 DNA follows: TGTGCCAGCAGTTACTTGGGGGAGGAACTACGAGGCTACACCTTC.

This clone appeared a single time. V gene TRBV28 combines with J gene TRBJ1-1; unclear D gene. This CDR3 has 12 residues. Germline V CDR1 and CDR2: MDHEN, SYDVKM. The V end lost 5 bases, the J end lost 2 bases, and 6 bases lay between the germline ends. The CDR3 sequence: CASSGPNTEAFF. CDR3 coding DNA: TGTGCCAGCAGTGGCCCTAACACTGAAGCTTTCTTT.

This chain uses TRBV30 with TRBJ1-6; D is perhaps TRBD1 (6 bases). Germline V gene data show CDR1 as GTSNPN and CDR2 as SVGIG (reference sequence). Trimming removed 3 bases at V and 6 bases at J, with 9 bases between. The CDR3 is 13 amino acids. This CDR3 reads CAWRGAPNSPLHF. CDR3 bases: TGTGCCTGGAGGGGGGCTCCTAATTCACCCCTCCACTTT.

J is TRBJ2-2 and V is TRBV6-1; no clear D gene. Trimming left V 8 bases short and J 5 bases short, with 9 bases between. CDR3 size: 12 residues. Germline V gene sequence: CDR1 MNHNS, CDR2 SASEGT. The CDR3 sequence: CASSPRTGELFF. The CDR3 bases are TGTGCCAGCTCCCCTAGGACCGGGGAGCTGTTTTTT.

This rearrangement joins TRBV13 to TRBJ2-7; 9 nucleotides agree with TRBD2. The germline V gene encodes CDR1 PRHDT and CDR2 FYEKMQ (reference sequence). The CDR3 extends over 17 amino acids. Unmatched junction bases numbered 12, after V lost 1 base and J lost 5 bases. In nucleotides, the CDR3 is TGTGCCAGCAGCTTAGCTCCTTTGTGGGTAGCGGGAGACGAGCAGTACTTC. Translating it yields CASSLAPLWVAGDEQYF.

Only a few counts were recorded for this clone. The chain employs TRBV7-2 and TRBJ2-3; D gene unclear. The germline V gene has CDR1 SGHTA and CDR2 FQGNSA. The length of the CDR3 is 14 residues. Trimming left V 5 bases short and J 2 bases short, with 11 bases between. This CDR3 is CASSTTATTDTQYF. The CDR3 nucleotides read TGTGCCAGCAGCACGACTGCAACCACAGATACGCAGTATTTT.

A few counts support this clone. The chain couples TRBV4-2 to TRBJ2-7; TRBD1 aligns across 9 bases. The germline V gene encodes CDR1 LGHNA and CDR2 YNFKEQ. The CDR3 spans 16 residues. Trimming took 1 base from V and 4 from J; bases not matched to a gene: 8. CDR3 DNA: TGTGCCAGCAGCCAAGGGGACAGGGCATCCGCATACGAGCAGTACTTC. This encodes CASSQGDRASAYEQYF.

CDR3 nucleotide sequence: TGTGCCATCAGCACCACTAGCGGGACGGCGCTCTACGAGCAGTACTTC. Translating it yields CAISTTSGTALYEQYF. The V call is TRBV10-3, the J call TRBJ2-7, with 10 bases lining up with TRBD2. The CDR3 loop spans 16 amino acids. Germline lookup yields CDR1 ENHRY and CDR2 SYGVKD. V dropped 6 bases and J dropped 3; count of bases not matched to a gene: 11.

The chain uses TRBV7-2 and TRBJ2-7; 12 bases map to TRBD1. Losses at the gene ends were 4 bases for V and 7 bases for J; bases not matched to a gene: 5. CDR3 size: 14 residues. Germline CDR1 reads SGHTA; CDR2 reads FQGNSA. Here the CDR3 DNA reads TGTGCCAGCAGCTCGGGACAGGGGGCGAAGGAGCAGTACTTC. Residues: CASSSGQGAKEQYF.

The chain employs TRBV4-1 and TRBJ2-2; TRBD2 matches at 8 bases. CDR3 length: 18 amino acids. Looked up from germline, CDR1 is MGHRA and CDR2 is YSYEKL. Trimming took 0 bases from V and 6 from J; bases not matched to a gene: 12. For the CDR3, the DNA is TGCGCCAGCAGCCAAGACCCCAGTGGACGGGGGGGCCCCGGGGAGCTGTTTTTT. Its translation is CASSQDPSGRGGPGELFF.

This chain connects TRBV29-1 to TRBJ1-1, with 8 bases matching TRBD1. Per germline, CDR1 SQVTM and CDR2 ANQGSEA. J gave up 2 bases and V 6 bases, and 5 bases lay outside the gene matches. The CDR3 has 13 residues. In DNA form, the CDR3 reads TGCAGCGTGGGTGGACAGGGTAACACTGAAGCTTTCTTT. It specifies CSVGGQGNTEAFF. Variable domain in full (rest from reference TRBV29-1 and TRBJ1-1): SAVISQKPSRDICQRGTSLTIQCQVDSQVTMMFWYRQQPGQSLTLIATANQGSEATYESGFVIDKFPISRPNLTFSTLTVSNMSPEDSSIYLCSVGGQGNTEAFFGQGTRLTVV.

The chain links TRBV6-6 to TRBJ2-7, with 8 bases lining up with TRBD1. Germline V gene data show CDR1 as MNHNY and CDR2 as SVGAGI (reference sequence). After removal of 6 bases from V and 4 bases from J, the junction contained 11 bases not matched to a gene. The CDR3 sequence is 15 residues long. CDR3 sequence: CASRTGTGTGYEQYF. The CDR3, as DNA: TGTGCCAGCAGGACCGGGACAGGAACAGGTTACGAGCAGTACTTC.